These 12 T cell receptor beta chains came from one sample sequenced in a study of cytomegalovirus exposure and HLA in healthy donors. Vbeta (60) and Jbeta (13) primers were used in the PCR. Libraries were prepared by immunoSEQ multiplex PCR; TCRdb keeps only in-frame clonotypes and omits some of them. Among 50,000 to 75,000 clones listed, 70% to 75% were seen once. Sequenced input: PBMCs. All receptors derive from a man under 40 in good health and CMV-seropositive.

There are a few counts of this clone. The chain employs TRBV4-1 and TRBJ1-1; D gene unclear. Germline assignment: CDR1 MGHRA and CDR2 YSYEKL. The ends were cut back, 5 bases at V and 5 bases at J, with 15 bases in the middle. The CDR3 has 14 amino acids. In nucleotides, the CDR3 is TGCGCCAGCAGCTCACCGGGGATGGGGACTGAAGCTTTCTTT. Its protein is CASSSPGMGTEAFF.

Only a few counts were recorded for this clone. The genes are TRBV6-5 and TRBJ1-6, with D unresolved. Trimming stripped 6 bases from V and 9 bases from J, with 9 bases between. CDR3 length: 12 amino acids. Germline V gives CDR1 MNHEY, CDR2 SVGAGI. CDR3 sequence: CASRVGGSPLHF. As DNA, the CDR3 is TGTGCCAGCAGAGTGGGAGGTTCACCCCTCCACTTT.

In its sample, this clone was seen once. DNA of the CDR3: TGTGCCAGCAGCCAAATCTTTGGAGGGAATGAGCAGTTCTTC. As protein: CASSQIFGGNEQFF. This chain links TRBV4-2 with TRBJ2-1; D possibly corresponds to TRBD2 (6 bases). The CDR3 is 14 residues long. Trimming pared 2 bases from V and 7 bases from J, leaving 12 bases between. The V gene's germline CDR1 is LGHNA and CDR2 YNFKEQ.

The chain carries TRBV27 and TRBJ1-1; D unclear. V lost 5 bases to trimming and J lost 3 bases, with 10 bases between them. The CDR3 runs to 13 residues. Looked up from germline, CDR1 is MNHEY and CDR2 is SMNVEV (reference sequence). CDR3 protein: CASSLRSYTEAFF. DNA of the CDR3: TGTGCCAGCAGTCTTCGGAGTTACACTGAAGCTTTCTTT.

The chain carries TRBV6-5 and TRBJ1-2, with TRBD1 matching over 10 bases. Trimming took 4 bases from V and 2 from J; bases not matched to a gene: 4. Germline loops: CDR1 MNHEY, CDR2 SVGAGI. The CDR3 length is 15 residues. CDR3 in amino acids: CASSSDRGRNYGYTF. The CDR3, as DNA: TGTGCCAGCAGTTCTGACAGGGGGCGCAACTATGGCTACACCTTC.

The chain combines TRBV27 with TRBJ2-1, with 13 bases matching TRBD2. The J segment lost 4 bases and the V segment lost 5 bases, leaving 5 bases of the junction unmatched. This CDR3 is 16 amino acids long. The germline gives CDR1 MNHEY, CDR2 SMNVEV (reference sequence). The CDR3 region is CASSTRTSGGYNEQFF. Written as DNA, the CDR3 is TGTGCCAGCAGTACTCGGACTAGCGGGGGTTACAATGAGCAGTTCTTC.

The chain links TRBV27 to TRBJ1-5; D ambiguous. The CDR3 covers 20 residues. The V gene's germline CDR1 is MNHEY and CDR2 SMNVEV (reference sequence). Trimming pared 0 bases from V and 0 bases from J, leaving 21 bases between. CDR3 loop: CASSLSRPGGEGYSNQPQHF. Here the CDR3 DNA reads TGTGCCAGCAGTTTATCCCGGCCAGGTGGGGAGGGCTATAGCAATCAGCCCCAGCATTTT.

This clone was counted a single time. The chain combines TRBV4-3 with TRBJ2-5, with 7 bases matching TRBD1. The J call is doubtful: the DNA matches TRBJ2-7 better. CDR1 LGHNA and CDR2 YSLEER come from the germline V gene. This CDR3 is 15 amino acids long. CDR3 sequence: CASSPYPTGAYEQYF. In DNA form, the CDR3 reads TGCGCCAGCAGCCCCTACCCTACAGGGGCCTACGAGCAGTACTTC.

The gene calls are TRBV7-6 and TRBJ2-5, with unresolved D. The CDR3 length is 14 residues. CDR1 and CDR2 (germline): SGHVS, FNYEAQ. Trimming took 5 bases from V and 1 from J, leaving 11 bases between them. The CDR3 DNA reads TGTGCCAGCAGCGCCAGCCCGGGCCAAGAGACCCAGTACTTC. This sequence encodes CASSASPGQETQYF. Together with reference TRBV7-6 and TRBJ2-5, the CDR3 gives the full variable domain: GAGVSQSPRYKVTKRGQDVALRCDPISGHVSLYWYRQALGQGPEFLTYFNYEAQQDKSGLPNDRFSAERPEGSISTLTIQRTEQRDSAMYRCASSASPGQETQYFGPGTRLLVL.

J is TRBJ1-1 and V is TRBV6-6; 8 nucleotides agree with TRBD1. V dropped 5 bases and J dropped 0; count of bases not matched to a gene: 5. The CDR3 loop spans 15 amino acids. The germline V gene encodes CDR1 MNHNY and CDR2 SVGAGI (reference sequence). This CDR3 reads CASSLPGQVNTEAFF. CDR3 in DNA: TGTGCCAGCAGTCTCCCGGGACAGGTGAACACTGAAGCTTTCTTT.

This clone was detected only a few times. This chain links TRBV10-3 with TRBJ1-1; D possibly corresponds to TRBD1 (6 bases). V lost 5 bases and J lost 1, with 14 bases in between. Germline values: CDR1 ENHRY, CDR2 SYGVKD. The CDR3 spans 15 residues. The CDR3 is CAISPQGRRNTEAFF. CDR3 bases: TGTGCCATCAGTCCCCAGGGGCGCCGGAACACTGAAGCTTTCTTT.

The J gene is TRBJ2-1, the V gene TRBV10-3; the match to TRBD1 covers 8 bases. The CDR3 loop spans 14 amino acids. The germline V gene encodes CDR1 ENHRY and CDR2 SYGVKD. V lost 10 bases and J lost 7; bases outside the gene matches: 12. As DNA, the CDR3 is TGTGCCACCGTTTCCGGACAGGGACTGAATGAGCAGTTCTTC. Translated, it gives CATVSGQGLNEQFF.